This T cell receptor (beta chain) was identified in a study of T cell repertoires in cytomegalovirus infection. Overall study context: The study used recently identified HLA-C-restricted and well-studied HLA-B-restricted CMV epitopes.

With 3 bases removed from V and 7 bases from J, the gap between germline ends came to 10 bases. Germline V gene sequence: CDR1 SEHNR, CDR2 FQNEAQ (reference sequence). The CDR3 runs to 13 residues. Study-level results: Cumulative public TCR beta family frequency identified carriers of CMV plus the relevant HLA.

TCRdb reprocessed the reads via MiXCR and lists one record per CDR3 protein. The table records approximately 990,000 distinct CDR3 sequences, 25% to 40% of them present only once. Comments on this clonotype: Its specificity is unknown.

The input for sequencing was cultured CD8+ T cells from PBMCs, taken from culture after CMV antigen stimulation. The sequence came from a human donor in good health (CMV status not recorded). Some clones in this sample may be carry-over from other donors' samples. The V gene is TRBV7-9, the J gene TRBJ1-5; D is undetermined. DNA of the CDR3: TGTGCCAGCAGCTTTAATGGTATCCAGCCCCAGCATTTT. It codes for CASSFNGIQPQHF. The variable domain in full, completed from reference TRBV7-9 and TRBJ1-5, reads DTGVSQNPRHKITKRGQNVTFRCDPISEHNRLYWYRQTLGQGPEFLTYFQNEAQLEKSRLLSDRFSAERPKGSFSTLEIQRTEQGDSAMYLCASSFNGIQPQHFGDGTRLSIL.